These 18 T cell receptor beta chains share one sample of origin, sequenced in a study of shared clonotypes between healthy human individuals. The table came from immunoSEQ multiplex PCR; TCRdb's copy has only in-frame clones and leaves some out. The sample holds hundreds of thousands of clones, about 96% seen once. Input material: memory CD8+ T cells sorted from blood. Sample subset: CD45RO+ cells pooled with CCR7-negative TemRA cells. The receptor source for this set is a man aged 25 to 40 in good health.

This chain joins TRBV29-1 and TRBJ2-7, with 7 bases identical to TRBD1. The V gene end was trimmed by 6 bases and the J gene end by 2 bases; junction bases not matched to a gene: 10. CDR3 length equals 14 residues. From germline, CDR1 is SQVTM and CDR2 ANQGSEA. CDR3 nucleotide sequence: TGCAGCGTGCGACAGGGTGGGACAACCTACGAGCAGTACTTC. Its translation: CSVRQGGTTYEQYF.

The chain joins TRBV4-1 to TRBJ1-2; D call uncertain. Germline CDR1 MGHRA, CDR2 YSYEKL. Between the trimmed V and J ends, which lost 1 base and 4 bases, there was a span of 7 bases. CDR3 length equals 13 residues. DNA for the CDR3: TGCGCCAGCAGCCAAGGACAACCCTATGGCTACACCTTC. Its protein product is CASSQGQPYGYTF.

V gene TRBV30 combines with J gene TRBJ2-7; D is ambiguous. There are 11 residues in the CDR3. The V end was cut by 4 bases, the J end by 6 bases, with 10 bases between. CDR1 is GTSNPN and CDR2 is SVGIG in the germline V gene (reference sequence). CDR3 in DNA: TGTGCCTGGAATGTACTGGCCGAGCAGTACTTC. Protein sequence: CAWNVLAEQYF.

CDR3 sequence reads: CASSLSPSGEAFF. The CDR3 DNA reads TGTGCCAGCAGCCTATCCCCCTCGGGTGAAGCTTTCTTT. J is TRBJ1-1 and V is TRBV7-9; D is undetermined. Trimming removed 5 bases from V and 7 bases from J, with 14 bases in between. The CDR3 length is 13 residues. Germline V gene lookup returns CDR1 SEHNR and CDR2 FQNEAQ (reference sequence).

The J gene is TRBJ1-2, the V gene TRBV28, with a weak D call TRBD1 (5 bases). The CDR3 consists of 10 residues. CDR1 is MDHEN, CDR2 SYDVKM, per germline. V was cut by 8 bases and J by 4 bases, with 5 bases left in between. This chain's CDR3 is CASGTYGYTF. CDR3 nucleotide sequence: TGTGCCAGCGGGACCTATGGCTACACCTTC.

This chain connects TRBV11-1 to TRBJ1-1; D gene unclear. Germline CDR1 reads SGHAT; CDR2 reads FQDESV (reference sequence). There are 13 residues in the CDR3. Trimming cost V 6 bases and J 1 base, with 9 bases left between them. CDR3 protein: CASSGESNTEAFF. The CDR3, as DNA: TGTGCCAGCAGTGGTGAATCGAACACTGAAGCTTTCTTT.

This clone is a singleton in its sample. The CDR3 DNA reads as TGTGCCAGTAGTATGTCCCCTGGGACAGGGCGTGGCTACACCTTC. The encoded protein is CASSMSPGTGRGYTF. The chain recombines TRBV19 with TRBJ1-2; the match to TRBD1 covers 9 bases. Unmatched junction bases numbered 9, after V lost 3 bases and J lost 7 bases. The length of the CDR3 is 15 residues. Germline V lookup: CDR1 LNHDA, CDR2 SQIVND (reference sequence).

This clone came up a few times. The chain joins TRBV5-4 to TRBJ1-1; possible D gene TRBD1, 5 bases. CDR1 SGHNT and CDR2 YYREEE come from the germline V gene (reference sequence). Trimming pared 4 bases from V and 1 base from J, leaving 8 bases between. There are 13 residues in the CDR3. The CDR3 bases are TGTGCCAGCAGCCTGGACACGAACACTGAAGCTTTCTTT. It codes for CASSLDTNTEAFF.

The rearrangement joins TRBV9 to TRBJ2-7, with D possibly called TRBD1 or TRBD2 (5 bases each). Trimming removed 4 bases from V and 2 bases from J, with 13 bases in between. Per germline, CDR1 SGDLS and CDR2 YYNGEE. CDR3 size: 14 residues. CDR3 amino acids: CASSPGTPTYEQYF. DNA of the CDR3: TGTGCCAGCAGCCCGGGGACCCCTACCTACGAGCAGTACTTC.

This chain links TRBV2 with TRBJ1-2; TRBD1 matches 8 bases. The J segment lost 3 bases and the V segment lost 2 bases, leaving 2 bases of the junction unmatched. The CDR3 sequence is 14 residues long. In germline, CDR1 is SNHLY, CDR2 FYNNEI. This CDR3 reads CASSEQGAYYGYTF. The DNA for the CDR3 is TGTGCCAGCAGTGAACAGGGGGCCTACTATGGCTACACCTTC.

The V and J genes are TRBV4-2 and TRBJ2-1, with TRBD2 identical over 8 bases. The CDR3 covers 16 residues. Germline V gene data show CDR1 as LGHNA and CDR2 as YNFKEQ. V shed 1 base and J 8 bases; nucleotides not matched to a gene: 10. CDR3 coding DNA: TGTGCCAGCAGCCAAGGACACGGGACTAGTGAATATGAGCAGTTCTTC. Its translation is CASSQGHGTSEYEQFF.

The V call is TRBV5-5, the J call TRBJ1-6, with 7 bases that match TRBD1. CDR1 is SGHKS and CDR2 is YYEKEE in the germline V gene (reference sequence). V lost 1 base and J lost 9; bases outside the gene matches: 7. This CDR3 has 15 residues. The CDR3 DNA is TGTGCCAGCAGCTTGCGGGACAGAAGGTTTTCACCCCTCCACTTT. Translation: CASSLRDRRFSPLHF.

The J gene is TRBJ1-2, the V gene TRBV19; no definite D call. V gave up 3 bases and J gave up 8 bases, with 16 bases separating them. This CDR3 is 14 amino acids long. Germline V gene data show CDR1 as LNHDA and CDR2 as SQIVND (reference sequence). In DNA, the CDR3 is TGTGCCAGTAGTATTGGGCCGGGCGTCAAGGGCTACACCTTC. This sequence encodes CASSIGPGVKGYTF.

The chain has TRBV11-3 and TRBJ2-3, with 14 bases matching TRBD2. Germline V gene data show CDR1 as SGHNT and CDR2 as YENEEA. This CDR3 is 16 amino acids long. The J segment lost 4 bases and the V segment lost 4 bases, leaving 4 bases of the junction unmatched. The CDR3 DNA follows: TGTGCCAGCAGCTCTGGGACTAGCGGGAGCTCAGATACGCAGTATTTT. Its translation: CASSSGTSGSSDTQYF.

The rearrangement uses TRBV14 and TRBJ1-4; the D is unclear. The germline CDR1 and CDR2 sequences are SGHDN and FVKESK. Trimming took off 5 bases at V and 0 bases at J, with 10 bases between the two ends. CDR3 length: 15 amino acids. CDR3 protein: CASSEGPTTNEKLFF. CDR3 bases: TGTGCCAGCAGCGAAGGACCAACAACTAATGAAAAACTGTTTTTT.

The chain links TRBV10-1 to TRBJ1-2; no definite D call. This CDR3 region has 16 residues. The ends were cut back, 7 bases at V and 6 bases at J, with 24 bases in the middle. Germline V CDR1 and CDR2: WNHNN, SYGVQD (reference sequence). This CDR3 is CASIGEEPLPTNGYTF. The CDR3 DNA reads TGCGCCAGCATCGGAGAAGAGCCCCTCCCAACTAATGGCTACACCTTC.

The chain couples TRBV5-4 to TRBJ2-3; D gene ambiguous. Trimming shortened V by 0 bases and J by 2 bases, and 10 bases separated the two germline ends. Germline values: CDR1 SGHNT, CDR2 YYREEE (reference sequence). This CDR3 region has 15 residues. CDR3 amino acids: CASSLGSVVTDTQYF. Written as DNA, the CDR3 is TGTGCCAGCAGCTTGGGCAGCGTAGTCACAGATACGCAGTATTTT.

V gene TRBV6-6 combines with J gene TRBJ2-2, with D unclear. There are 14 residues in the CDR3. The V gene's germline CDR1 is MNHNY and CDR2 SVGAGI (reference sequence). V lost 7 bases to trimming and J lost 6 bases, with 15 bases between them. The CDR3 sequence: CASTQSARPGELFF. CDR3 DNA sequence: TGTGCCAGCACCCAGTCGGCGCGACCCGGGGAGCTGTTTTTT.